In this sample, the clone carrying this T cell receptor beta chain turned up once. This entry is derived from a study of blood T cell repertoires in COVID-19. Germline CDR1 is MNHEY and CDR2 is SVGAGI. Trimming left V 6 bases short and J 1 base short, with 12 bases between. The CDR3 has 14 amino acids. Profiled with immunoSEQ multiplex PCR; TCRdb holds only in-frame clones, not every one. The sample shows roughly 180,000 clones, around four fifths of them seen only once. The J gene is TRBJ1-1, the V gene TRBV6-5; no definite D call. The sample comprised peripheral blood. The receptor was isolated from a woman younger than 45 with acute or convalescent COVID-19. In DNA, the CDR3 is TGTGCCAGCAGCACAGCCCCCCCGAACACTGAAGCTTTCTTT. Protein sequence: CASSTAPPNTEAFF.